The 11 T cell receptor beta chains below all came from one sample that was sequenced in a study of lymphopenia after photon versus proton radiotherapy. TCRdb's table, derived via immunoSEQ multiplex PCR, lists solely in-frame clones and lacks some. The sample lists tens of thousands of clones, about 83% occurring once. Sequences were derived from peripheral blood, sampled from a patient treated with proton-based radiotherapy. The receptor source for this set is a man aged 60-69 years with pancreatic cancer.

The rearrangement links TRBV14 to TRBJ1-1; D is possibly TRBD1 (5 bases). Trimming left V 4 bases short and J 4 bases short, with 16 bases between. This CDR3 is built from 15 residues. CDR1 is SGHDN, CDR2 FVKESK, per germline. CDR3 loop: CASSPISGGRTEAFF. CDR3 DNA: TGTGCCAGCAGCCCCATAAGCGGGGGACGCACTGAAGCTTTCTTT.

V gene TRBV29-1 combines with J gene TRBJ2-5; a weak D match, TRBD2 (5 bases). Germline CDR1 and CDR2: SQVTM and ANQGSEA. The CDR3 runs to 13 residues. Trimming took off 4 bases at V and 1 base at J, with 10 bases between the two ends. DNA of the CDR3: TGCAGCGTTGTCCGCGGGCGCCAAGAGACCCAGTACTTC. This translates into CSVVRGRQETQYF.

The chain is built from TRBV28 and TRBJ1-2, with TRBD1 as a possible D gene (5 bases). Germline CDR1 reads MDHEN; CDR2 reads SYDVKM. V lost 6 bases to trimming and J lost 8 bases, with 10 bases between them. This CDR3 has 11 residues. DNA for the CDR3: TGTGCCAGCAGGGGGCTAGGCGGCTACACCTTC. Its protein product is CASRGLGGYTF.

The V and J genes are TRBV19 and TRBJ1-4; D is unclear. Germline values: CDR1 LNHDA, CDR2 SQIVND (reference sequence). The CDR3 extends over 14 amino acids. V lost 1 base to trimming and J lost 5 bases, with 8 bases between them. CDR3 sequence (DNA): TGTGCCAGTAGTATAGTCCCCGGGAATGAAAAACTGTTTTTT. It is translated as CASSIVPGNEKLFF.

The V and J genes are TRBV13 and TRBJ2-2, with 7 bases identical to TRBD2. V shed 5 bases, J shed 3 bases, and the junction held 9 bases outside the gene matches. The CDR3 totals 16 residues. Germline V gene lookup returns CDR1 PRHDT and CDR2 FYEKMQ (reference sequence). DNA for the CDR3: TGTGCCAGCAGCCCCAGCGGGATCGGATACACCGGGGAGCTGTTTTTT. Translating gives CASSPSGIGYTGELFF. The variable domain in full, completed from reference TRBV13 and TRBJ2-2, reads AAGVIQSPRHLIKEKRETATLKCYPIPRHDTVYWYQQGPGQDPQFLISFYEKMQSDKGSIPDRFSAQQFSDYHSELNMSSLELGDSALYFCASSPSGIGYTGELFFGEGSRLTVL.

The chain combines TRBV5-1 with TRBJ2-3, with D hard to call. The CDR3 spans 15 residues. The germline gives CDR1 SGHRS, CDR2 YFSETQ. The V and J ends lost 2 bases and 2 bases respectively, with 12 bases between them. CDR3 sequence: CASSFEIPNTDTQYF. DNA of the CDR3: TGCGCCAGCAGCTTCGAAATCCCCAACACAGATACGCAGTATTTT.

CDR3 residues: CASSLTSPRNEQFF. CDR3 in DNA: TGTGCCAGCAGTTTAACGTCCCCCCGCAATGAGCAGTTCTTC. The V gene is TRBV28, the J gene TRBJ2-1; D remains unclear. V lost 2 bases, J lost 6 bases, and 11 bases lay in between. Germline values: CDR1 MDHEN, CDR2 SYDVKM. There are 14 residues in the CDR3.

This clone was seen a handful of times. This chain joins TRBV4-1 and TRBJ1-1; D gene ambiguous. V lost 4 bases, J lost 1 base, and 10 bases lay in between. CDR3 length equals 14 residues. The germline gives CDR1 MGHRA, CDR2 YSYEKL. This CDR3 reads CASSPHLGNTEAFF. The CDR3 nucleotides read TGCGCCAGCAGCCCCCATCTTGGGAACACTGAAGCTTTCTTT.

This CDR3 reads CASSVWTSGTHEQFF. The CDR3 nucleotides read TGTGCCAGCAGCGTATGGACTAGCGGGACCCATGAGCAGTTCTTC. V gene TRBV7-8 combines with J gene TRBJ2-1, with TRBD2 matching 12 bases. Germline CDR1 and CDR2: SGHVS and FQNEAQ. J was trimmed by 8 bases and V by 5 bases; bases with no gene match: 7. This CDR3 has 15 residues.

This rearrangement joins TRBV10-3 to TRBJ1-1; possibly TRBD1 for D (5 bases). The ends were cut back, 4 bases at V and 5 bases at J, with 14 bases in the middle. Germline assignment: CDR1 ENHRY and CDR2 SYGVKD. CDR3 length: 14 residues. DNA for the CDR3: TGTGCCATCAGTGTCGGAGGGGCAGGAACTGAAGCTTTCTTT. Its translation is CAISVGGAGTEAFF.

Of note for this clone: It differs at one base from a far larger clone, so likely a read error. This sequence joins TRBV11-2 and TRBJ2-1; no clear D gene. CDR1 and CDR2 (germline): SGHAT, FQNNGV. Trimming pared 1 base from V and 4 bases from J, leaving 2 bases between. The CDR3 runs 12 residues. Here the CDR3 reads CASSLGYNEQFF. DNA for the CDR3: TGTGCCAGCAGCTTAGGATACAATGAGCAGTTCTTC.